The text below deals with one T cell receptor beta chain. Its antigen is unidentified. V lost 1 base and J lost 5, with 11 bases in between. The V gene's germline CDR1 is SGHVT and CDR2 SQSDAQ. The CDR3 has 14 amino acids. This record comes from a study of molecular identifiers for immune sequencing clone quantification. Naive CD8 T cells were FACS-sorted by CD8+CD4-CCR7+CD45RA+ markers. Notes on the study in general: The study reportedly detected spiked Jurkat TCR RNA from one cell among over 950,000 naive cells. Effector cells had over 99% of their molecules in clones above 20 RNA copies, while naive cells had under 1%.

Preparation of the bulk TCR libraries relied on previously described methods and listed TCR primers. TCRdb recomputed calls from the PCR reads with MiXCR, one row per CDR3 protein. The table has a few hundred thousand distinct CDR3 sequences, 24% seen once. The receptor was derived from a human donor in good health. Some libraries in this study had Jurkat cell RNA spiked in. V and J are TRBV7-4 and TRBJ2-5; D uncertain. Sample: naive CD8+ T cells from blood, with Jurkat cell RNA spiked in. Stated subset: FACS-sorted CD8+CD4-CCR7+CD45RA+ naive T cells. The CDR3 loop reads CASSLVRQDETQYF. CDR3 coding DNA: TGTGCCAGCAGCTTAGTGAGGCAAGATGAGACCCAGTACTTC.